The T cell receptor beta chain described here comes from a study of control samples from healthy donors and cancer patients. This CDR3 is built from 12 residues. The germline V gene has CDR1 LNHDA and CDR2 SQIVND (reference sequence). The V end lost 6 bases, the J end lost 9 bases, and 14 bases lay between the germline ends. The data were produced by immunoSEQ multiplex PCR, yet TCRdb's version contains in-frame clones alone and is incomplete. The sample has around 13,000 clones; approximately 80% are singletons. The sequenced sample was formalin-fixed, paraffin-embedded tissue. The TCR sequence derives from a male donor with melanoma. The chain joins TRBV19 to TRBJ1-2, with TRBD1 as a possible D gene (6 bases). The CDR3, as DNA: TGTGCCAGTAGAATTCAGGGGCGTAGCTACACCTTC. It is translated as CASRIQGRSYTF.